Shown below are 32 T cell receptor beta chains from a single sample sequenced in a study of cytomegalovirus exposure and HLA in healthy donors. Primers: 60 Vbeta forward and 13 Jbeta reverse. Profiling relied on immunoSEQ multiplex PCR, and the TCRdb table lists in-frame clones only, not all of them. Among some 220,000 clones listed, more than 85% were seen once. Source material: PBMCs. These TCRs come from a woman between 18 and 29 years old in good health and CMV-seronegative.

The rearrangement links TRBV5-4 to TRBJ1-1; tentatively, D is TRBD1 (5 bases). The germline CDR1 and CDR2 sequences are SGHNT and YYREEE (reference sequence). The CDR3 consists of 18 residues. V lost 1 base, J lost 3 bases, and 22 bases lay in between. CDR3 nucleotides: TGTGCCAGCAGCTTGCGAAAGGGGCAGGGCGGAGAGGACACTGAAGCTTTCTTT. Its translation: CASSLRKGQGGEDTEAFF.

The chain is built from TRBV5-6 and TRBJ2-7; 7 bases are shared with TRBD2. The length of the CDR3 is 16 residues. V was clipped by 0 bases and J by 0 bases; unmatched bases: 6. Germline V gives CDR1 SGHDT, CDR2 YYEEEE. DNA for the CDR3: TGTGCCAGCAGCTTGGCCGGGGGGATTTACTCCTACGAGCAGTACTTC. Encoded protein: CASSLAGGIYSYEQYF.

V usage is TRBV5-4 and J usage is TRBJ2-5; 7 positions agree with TRBD2. Germline V CDR1 and CDR2: SGHNT, YYREEE (reference sequence). Trimming took 2 bases from V and 1 from J; bases not matched to a gene: 2. The CDR3 is 14 residues long. The CDR3 bases are TGTGCCAGCAGCTTTGGGGGGGTCCAAGAGACCCAGTACTTC. This encodes CASSFGGVQETQYF.

This clone came up once. The chain uses TRBV6-5 and TRBJ2-5; the D is unclear. Germline V gene lookup returns CDR1 MNHEY and CDR2 SVGAGI. CDR3 length: 15 amino acids. V lost 5 bases and J lost 2, with 15 bases in between. CDR3 coding DNA: TGTGCCAGCAGTACCCGCAGACGGAGACAAGAGACCCAGTACTTC. This encodes CASSTRRRRQETQYF.

The genes are TRBV6-1 and TRBJ1-6; 7 positions match TRBD1. This CDR3 contains 15 residues. After removal of 0 bases from V and 7 bases from J, the junction contained 3 bases not matched to a gene. In germline, CDR1 is MNHNS, CDR2 SASEGT. CDR3 sequence reads: CASSEAVRGNSPLHF. CDR3 DNA: TGTGCCAGCAGTGAAGCCGTCAGGGGGAATTCACCCCTCCACTTT.

The CDR3 is CASSPGQGQETQYF. CDR3 bases: TGCGCCAGCAGCCCTGGACAGGGCCAAGAGACCCAGTACTTC. The chain recombines TRBV4-1 with TRBJ2-5; TRBD1 agrees at 8 bases. This CDR3 comprises 14 residues. From germline, CDR1 is MGHRA and CDR2 YSYEKL. V dropped 4 bases and J dropped 1; count of bases not matched to a gene: 2.

The genes are TRBV7-2 and TRBJ1-2; D not resolved. Per the germline V gene, CDR1 is SGHTA and CDR2 is FQGNSA. V lost 0 bases and J 2 bases, leaving 7 bases between the germline ends. This CDR3 contains 14 residues. This CDR3 is CASSLASGNYGYTF. The DNA for the CDR3 is TGTGCCAGCAGCTTAGCGTCCGGGAACTATGGCTACACCTTC. Combining the CDR3 with reference TRBV7-2 and TRBJ1-2 gives the whole variable domain GAGVSQSPSNKVTEKGKDVELRCDPISGHTALYWYRQSLGQGLEFLIYFQGNSAPDKSGLPSDRFSAERTGGSVSTLTIQRTQQEDSAVYLCASSLASGNYGYTFGSGTRLTVV.

This chain links TRBV11-2 with TRBJ2-3, with 11 bases matching TRBD2. With V trimmed by 0 bases and J by 5 bases, 10 bases remained unmatched. This CDR3 region has 18 residues. Per the germline V gene, CDR1 is SGHAT and CDR2 is FQNNGV. The CDR3 spells CASSLDWPSGRFGDTQYF. Here the CDR3 DNA reads TGTGCCAGCAGCTTAGATTGGCCTAGCGGGAGGTTTGGAGATACGCAGTATTTT. The whole variable domain, remainder taken from reference TRBV11-2 and TRBJ2-3, is EAGVAQSPRYKIIEKRQSVAFWCNPISGHATLYWYQQILGQGPKLLIQFQNNGVVDDSQLPKDRFSAERLKGVDSTLKIQPAKLEDSAVYLCASSLDWPSGRFGDTQYFGPGTRLTVL.

The chain combines TRBV7-7 with TRBJ1-2, with TRBD1 matching over 8 bases. CDR3 length: 18 amino acids. The ends lost 5 bases at V and 8 bases at J; junction bases unmatched: 22. The germline V gene has CDR1 SSHAT and CDR2 FNYEAQ (reference sequence). CDR3 bases: TGTGCCAGCAGCCCACCATTCATCAATTCCCAGGGGGCGCACGGCTACACCTTC. Translation: CASSPPFINSQGAHGYTF.

The chain joins TRBV11-2 to TRBJ1-5; TRBD1 matches at 10 bases. The CDR3 totals 15 residues. CDR1 is SGHAT, CDR2 FQNNGV, per germline. V lost 5 bases, J lost 4 bases, and 5 bases stayed unmatched. The CDR3 reads CASSRDRGWNQPQHF. The CDR3 DNA is TGTGCCAGCAGCCGGGACAGGGGTTGGAATCAGCCCCAGCATTTT. Full variable domain (outside the CDR3, taken from reference TRBV11-2 and TRBJ1-5): EAGVAQSPRYKIIEKRQSVAFWCNPISGHATLYWYQQILGQGPKLLIQFQNNGVVDDSQLPKDRFSAERLKGVDSTLKIQPAKLEDSAVYLCASSRDRGWNQPQHFGDGTRLSIL.

This rearrangement joins TRBV11-1 to TRBJ1-1; D not certain. Trimming left V 2 bases short and J 1 base short, with 11 bases between. The CDR3 spans 15 residues. Germline V CDR1 and CDR2: SGHAT, FQDESV (reference sequence). CDR3 coding DNA: TGTGCCAGCAGCTTAAGAGGGCAAGGGAACACTGAAGCTTTCTTT. Translating it yields CASSLRGQGNTEAFF.

V and J are TRBV9 and TRBJ1-2, with 10 bases fitting TRBD1. Germline CDR1 is SGDLS and CDR2 is YYNGEE. This CDR3 spans 15 amino acids. The J segment lost 6 bases and the V segment lost 3 bases, leaving 8 bases of the junction unmatched. The CDR3 nucleotides are TGTGCCAGCAGCGCACAGACAGGGGGCGGCGATGGCTACACCTTC. Translation: CASSAQTGGGDGYTF.

The rearrangement joins TRBV19 to TRBJ2-3; 8 bases match TRBD2. V dropped 6 bases and J dropped 1; count of bases not matched to a gene: 15. The CDR3 has 18 residues. From germline, CDR1 is LNHDA and CDR2 SQIVND (reference sequence). As DNA, the CDR3 is TGTGCCAGTAGGAAACGGGGGGGCGGTATTGTTGGCACAGATACGCAGTATTTT. It is translated as CASRKRGGGIVGTDTQYF.

The chain joins TRBV18 to TRBJ2-7, with D unresolved. CDR3 length: 14 amino acids. Germline V CDR1 and CDR2: KGHSH, LQKENI. Trimming removed 6 bases from V and 2 bases from J, with 14 bases in between. In nucleotides, the CDR3 is TGTGCCAGCTCGCCGGCTAGTTATCCCTACGAGCAGTACTTC. Translation: CASSPASYPYEQYF.

The V gene is TRBV12-1, the J gene TRBJ1-5; the table's D call TRBD1 went unverified against the DNA. TRBV12-1 is an annotated pseudogene. This CDR3 contains 15 residues. CDR3: CASSLAGTGDQPQHF. In nucleotides, the CDR3 is TGTGCCAGCAGCTTGGCCGGGACAGGGGATCAGCCCCAGCATTTT.

This clone was recorded once. The chain joins TRBV18 to TRBJ1-1; no reliable D call. Germline values: CDR1 KGHSH, CDR2 LQKENI. This CDR3 has 13 amino acids. The V gene lost 1 base and the J gene lost 3 bases, with 6 bases spanning the gap. Here the CDR3 reads CASSPRLDTEAFF. The CDR3, as DNA: TGTGCCAGCTCACCACGGTTAGACACTGAAGCTTTCTTT.

The chain has TRBV6-5 and TRBJ2-3, with D tentatively TRBD2 (5 bases). Trimming removed 5 bases from V and 3 bases from J, with 9 bases in between. This CDR3 contains 13 residues. Germline V gives CDR1 MNHEY, CDR2 SVGAGI. This CDR3 is CASSQRRTDTQYF. In DNA form, the CDR3 reads TGTGCCAGCAGTCAGCGGCGAACAGATACGCAGTATTTT.

The rearrangement joins TRBV5-1 to TRBJ1-1; weak D call: TRBD1 (5 bases). The V end lost 0 bases, the J end lost 1 base, and 10 bases lay between the germline ends. Per the germline V gene, CDR1 is SGHRS and CDR2 is YFSETQ. The CDR3 runs to 15 residues. CDR3 in amino acids: CASSLETVRNTEAFF. The CDR3 region has the DNA TGCGCCAGCAGCTTGGAGACAGTTAGGAACACTGAAGCTTTCTTT.

This chain connects TRBV5-1 to TRBJ2-2; 9 nucleotides match TRBD1. The germline CDR1 and CDR2 sequences are SGHRS and YFSETQ. Trimming cost V 6 bases and J 5 bases; bases outside gene matches: 8. This CDR3 has 15 residues. The CDR3 DNA is TGCGCCAGCACGGCGGGACAGGGCTTAACCGGGGAGCTGTTTTTT. Its translation: CASTAGQGLTGELFF.

This sequence joins TRBV7-9 and TRBJ2-5; 7 nucleotides match TRBD1. The J call may not be correct, given that the DNA end is closer to TRBJ2-7. This CDR3 is 18 amino acids long. Germline-derived CDR1 and CDR2 are SEHNR and FQNEAQ (reference sequence). The CDR3 protein is CASSSQYFDREFPYEQYF. Here the CDR3 DNA reads TGTGCCAGCAGCTCCCAATACTTCGACAGGGAATTCCCCTACGAGCAGTACTTC.

The chain couples TRBV27 to TRBJ1-4, with 8 bases identical to TRBD1. Trimming took 3 bases from V and 3 from J; bases not matched to a gene: 0. CDR1 is MNHEY, CDR2 SMNVEV, per germline (reference sequence). This CDR3 contains 14 residues. Written as DNA, the CDR3 is TGTGCCAGCAGTTTGACAGGGGCTAATGAAAAACTGTTTTTT. Translation: CASSLTGANEKLFF.

The chain carries TRBV5-4 and TRBJ1-1; 9 bases line up with TRBD1. Looked up from germline, CDR1 is SGHNT and CDR2 is YYREEE (reference sequence). V lost 3 bases, J lost 7 bases, and 7 bases stayed unmatched. The CDR3 totals 14 residues. DNA of the CDR3: TGTGCCAGCAGCTCTTGGACAGGGGAGAATGAAGCTTTCTTT. The encoded protein is CASSSWTGENEAFF.

CDR3 loop: CASRGTAASRGSPLHF. DNA of the CDR3: TGTGCCAGCCGAGGGACAGCAGCTTCCCGCGGATCACCCCTCCACTTT. V is TRBV27 and J is TRBJ1-6, with 7 bases that match TRBD1. CDR3 length equals 16 residues. V dropped 8 bases and J dropped 10; count of bases not matched to a gene: 17. Germline loops: CDR1 MNHEY, CDR2 SMNVEV (reference sequence).

This clone occurred a few times. This chain's CDR3 is CASSTRPGQGLGNTIYF. The CDR3 bases are TGTGCCAGTAGTACCCGTCCGGGACAGGGGTTAGGAAACACCATATATTTT. The rearrangement joins TRBV19 to TRBJ1-3, with 10 bases lining up with TRBD1. Germline values: CDR1 LNHDA, CDR2 SQIVND (reference sequence). The CDR3 contains 17 residues. Unmatched junction bases numbered 10, after V lost 4 bases and J lost 4 bases.

A note on this clone: The junction does not match germline at one end; this may be a read error. The genes are TRBV7-9 and TRBJ2-5; tentatively, D is TRBD2 (5 bases). In germline, CDR1 is SEHNR, CDR2 FQNEAQ (reference sequence). The CDR3 is 11 residues long. The DNA of the CDR3 is TGTTCCAGCAGCGCGCCCGGGGCCCAGTACTTC. It yields the protein CSSSAPGAQYF.

The V and J genes are TRBV10-3 and TRBJ1-1; TRBD1 aligns across 7 bases. This CDR3 comprises 15 residues. V was pared by 7 bases and J by 4 bases, with 12 bases of the junction left unmatched. The V gene's germline CDR1 is ENHRY and CDR2 SYGVKD. CDR3 sequence (DNA): TGTGCCATCAAGAGGGGGCCAGATTGGGGCACTGAAGCTTTCTTT. This encodes CAIKRGPDWGTEAFF.

About this clone itself: The sample has other DNA sequences that encode this CDR3 too. This sequence joins TRBV18 and TRBJ1-2; 8 bases align to TRBD1. The CDR3 extends over 15 amino acids. Germline V gives CDR1 KGHSH, CDR2 LQKENI. After removal of 0 bases from V and 4 bases from J, the junction contained 4 bases not matched to a gene. The CDR3 DNA reads as TGTGCCAGCTCACCACCGGACAGGGTAGGCTATGGCTACACCTTC. Residues: CASSPPDRVGYGYTF.

The V and J genes are TRBV11-2 and TRBJ1-2; possibly TRBD1 for D (6 bases). CDR1 is SGHAT, CDR2 FQNNGV, per germline. The CDR3 loop spans 15 amino acids. Between the trimmed V and J ends, which lost 4 bases and 8 bases, there was a span of 20 bases. This chain's CDR3 is CASSWGPTDGLGYTF. The CDR3 DNA follows: TGTGCCAGCAGCTGGGGGCCTACGGACGGTTTGGGCTACACCTTC.

CDR3 coding DNA: TGTGCCAGCAGCGTAGGGGTGGGCAGGGCAGGCAATCAGCCCCAGCATTTT. Its translation is CASSVGVGRAGNQPQHF. The J gene is TRBJ1-5, the V gene TRBV9, with a possible D match to TRBD1 (5 bases). This CDR3 contains 17 residues. Trimming removed 0 bases from V and 2 bases from J, with 15 bases in between. Germline values: CDR1 SGDLS, CDR2 YYNGEE.

The chain has TRBV4-1 and TRBJ2-1, with D possibly matching TRBD1 (6 bases). The CDR3 runs 18 residues. Germline V gene sequence: CDR1 MGHRA, CDR2 YSYEKL. Deletions cut 1 base from V and 3 bases from J, with 19 bases between. CDR3 region: CASSQVHRNRDLYNEQFF. CDR3 DNA sequence: TGCGCCAGCAGCCAAGTCCACCGGAACAGGGACCTCTACAATGAGCAGTTCTTC.

The chain has TRBV9 and TRBJ2-1; 9 positions agree with TRBD1. The CDR3 covers 13 residues. Trimming took 0 bases from V and 8 from J; bases not matched to a gene: 0. Germline loops: CDR1 SGDLS, CDR2 YYNGEE. CDR3: CASSVGTGDEQFF. In nucleotides, the CDR3 is TGTGCCAGCAGCGTAGGGACAGGGGATGAGCAGTTCTTC.

This clone was picked up one time. The chain uses TRBV9 and TRBJ1-4; TRBD1 matches at 7 bases. This CDR3 is 15 amino acids long. Trimming removed 0 bases from V and 4 bases from J; junction bases left unmatched: 3. The germline V gene encodes CDR1 SGDLS and CDR2 YYNGEE. The CDR3 DNA follows: TGTGCCAGCAGCGTAGGGGACAGCGGTAATGAAAAACTGTTTTTT. It yields the protein CASSVGDSGNEKLFF.